One TCR beta chain is described in this entry. The data originate from a study of blood T cell repertoires in COVID-19. For the study at large: PBMCs, B-cell-depleted T cells, or T cells provided the cDNA or gDNA that made up the material.

Original handling: Amplified reference gene primers provided the basis for estimating nucleated cell counts. TCRdb's table, derived via immunoSEQ multiplex PCR, lists solely in-frame clones and lacks some. V and J calls and clone size follow that table, whereas D and trimming were derived from the DNA. The repertoire consists of about 350,000 clones, with 85% to 90% occurring once and the leading ten covering 0.95% to 1.1%. CDR1 is SEHNR, CDR2 FQNEAQ, per germline (reference sequence). Trimming pared 6 bases from V and 4 bases from J, leaving 13 bases between. The CDR3 covers 14 residues. Across about two dozen US areas, participants ranged in age from about 18 to 90 years. Up to 2 weeks before entering the study, exposed participants had met a COVID-19 case.

The sequence derives from a woman in her twenties or thirties who had been exposed to COVID-19. The sequencing sample was made of PBMCs or T cells enriched from blood (not recorded which). This chain uses TRBV7-9 with TRBJ1-5, with D possibly matching TRBD1 (6 bases). For the CDR3, the DNA is TGTGCCAGCAGTATGATGGGGGCAAATCAGCCCCAGCATTTT. Its translation: CASSMMGANQPQHF.